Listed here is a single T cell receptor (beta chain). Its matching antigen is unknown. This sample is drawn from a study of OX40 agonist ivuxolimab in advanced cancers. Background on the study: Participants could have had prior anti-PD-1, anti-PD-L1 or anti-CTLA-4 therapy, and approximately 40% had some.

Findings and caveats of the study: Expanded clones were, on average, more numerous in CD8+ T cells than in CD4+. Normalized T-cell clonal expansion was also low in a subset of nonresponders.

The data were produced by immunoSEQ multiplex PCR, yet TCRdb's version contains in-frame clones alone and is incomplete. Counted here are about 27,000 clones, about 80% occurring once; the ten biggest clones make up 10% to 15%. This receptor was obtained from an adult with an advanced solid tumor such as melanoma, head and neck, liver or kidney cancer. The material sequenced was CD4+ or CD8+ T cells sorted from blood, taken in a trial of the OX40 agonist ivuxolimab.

The CDR3 bases are TGCGCCAGCAGCGCGGGGCAGGGAGGGGAAAAACTGTTTTTT. It specifies CASSAGQGGEKLFF. The V and J genes are TRBV5-1 and TRBJ1-4, with D perhaps TRBD1 (5 bases). The CDR3 is 14 amino acids. Germline V gene data show CDR1 as SGHRS and CDR2 as YFSETQ. Trimming stripped 4 bases from V and 8 bases from J, with 15 bases between.